Listed below are T cell receptor beta chains from one sample, sequenced in a study of regulatory T cells in long-lasting Graves disease. TCRdb re-derived calls from the multiplex PCR reads in MiXCR, one entry per CDR3 protein. There are some 600,000 distinct CDR3 sequences in the sample; 16% occur only once, and more than 10% lies in the top ten. This sample also belongs to another study, concerning T cells in Graves' hyperthyroidism and ophthalmopathy.

Sequenced material: peripheral blood mononuclear cells (PBMCs), taken at new diagnosis, from a patient treated with antithyroid drugs. The receptor set was obtained from a man aged 18 to 29 with Graves disease. Each CDR3 is given with its conserved first and last residue. Fields, in order: CDR3 protein, CDR3 DNA, D gene, V gene, clone size, J gene. A D gene is named only where the DNA matches it firmly. Part of the rows lack a size; the others show once, few, many or a class for expanded clones.

CDR3aa: CASSLGESPSDYNEQFF; CDR3nt: TGTGCCAGCAGCTTAGGAGAAAGTCCTAGCGACTACAATGAGCAGTTCTTC; d_gene: .; v_gene: TRBV11-3; abundance: few; j_gene: TRBJ2-1
CDR3aa: CASSLRGGSGGRYSTGELFF; CDR3nt: TGTGCCAGCAGTTTACGGGGTGGGTCTGGCGGGAGGTATTCCACCGGGGAGCTGTTTTTT; d_gene: TRBD2; v_gene: TRBV27; abundance: few; j_gene: TRBJ2-2
CDR3aa: CASSSNPQGYNQPQHF; CDR3nt: TGTGCCAGCAGCTCAAACCCACAGGGATACAATCAGCCCCAGCATTTT; d_gene: .; v_gene: TRBV5-8; abundance: .; j_gene: TRBJ1-5
CDR3aa: CASSVGITGGEQYF; CDR3nt: TGTGCCAGCAGTGTAGGAATTACAGGGGGCGAGCAGTACTTC; d_gene: TRBD1; v_gene: TRBV6-1; abundance: .; j_gene: TRBJ2-7
CDR3aa: CASSESVEPLHF; CDR3nt: TGTGCCAGCAGTGAATCTGTGGAACCCCTCCACTTT; d_gene: .; v_gene: TRBV25-1; abundance: .; j_gene: TRBJ1-6
CDR3aa: CASSISPPRSSNSPLHF; CDR3nt: TGTGCCAGTAGTATATCGCCGCCTAGATCTTCAAATTCACCCCTCCACTTT; d_gene: .; v_gene: TRBV19; abundance: .; j_gene: TRBJ1-6
CDR3aa: CASSQASGLEQYF; CDR3nt: TGTGCCAGCAGCCAAGCATCCGGGCTCGAGCAGTACTTC; d_gene: .; v_gene: TRBV4-2; abundance: once; j_gene: TRBJ2-7
CDR3aa: CAWSVLGTAEAFF; CDR3nt: TGTGCCTGGAGTGTACTAGGGACGGCTGAAGCTTTCTTT; d_gene: .; v_gene: TRBV30; abundance: many; j_gene: TRBJ1-1
CDR3aa: CAITEDGRGDEQFF; CDR3nt: TGTGCCATAACCGAGGACGGACGGGGAGATGAGCAGTTCTTC; d_gene: .; v_gene: TRBV10-3; abundance: many; j_gene: TRBJ2-1
CDR3aa: CASSSVAALGDNEQFF; CDR3nt: TGTGCCAGCAGCTCAGTAGCGGCTTTGGGGGACAATGAGCAGTTCTTC; d_gene: .; v_gene: TRBV7-3; abundance: many; j_gene: TRBJ2-1
CDR3aa: CAISESLGGGESPLHF; CDR3nt: TGTGCCATCAGTGAGTCGCTGGGTGGGGGGGAATCACCCCTCCACTTT; d_gene: .; v_gene: TRBV10-3; abundance: few; j_gene: TRBJ1-6